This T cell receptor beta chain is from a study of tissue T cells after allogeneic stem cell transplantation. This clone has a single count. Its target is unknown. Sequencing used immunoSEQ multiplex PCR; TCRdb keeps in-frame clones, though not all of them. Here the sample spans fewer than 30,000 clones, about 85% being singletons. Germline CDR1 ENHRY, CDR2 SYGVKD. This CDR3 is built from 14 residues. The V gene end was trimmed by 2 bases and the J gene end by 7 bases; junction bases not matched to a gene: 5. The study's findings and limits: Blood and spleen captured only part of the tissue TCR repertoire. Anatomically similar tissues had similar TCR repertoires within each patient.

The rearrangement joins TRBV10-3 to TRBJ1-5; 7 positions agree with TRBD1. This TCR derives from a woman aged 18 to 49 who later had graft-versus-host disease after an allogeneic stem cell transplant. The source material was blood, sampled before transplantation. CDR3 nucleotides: TGTGCCATCAGTGAGGGAAACAGGGGACAGCCCCAGCATTTT. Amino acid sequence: CAISEGNRGQPQHF.